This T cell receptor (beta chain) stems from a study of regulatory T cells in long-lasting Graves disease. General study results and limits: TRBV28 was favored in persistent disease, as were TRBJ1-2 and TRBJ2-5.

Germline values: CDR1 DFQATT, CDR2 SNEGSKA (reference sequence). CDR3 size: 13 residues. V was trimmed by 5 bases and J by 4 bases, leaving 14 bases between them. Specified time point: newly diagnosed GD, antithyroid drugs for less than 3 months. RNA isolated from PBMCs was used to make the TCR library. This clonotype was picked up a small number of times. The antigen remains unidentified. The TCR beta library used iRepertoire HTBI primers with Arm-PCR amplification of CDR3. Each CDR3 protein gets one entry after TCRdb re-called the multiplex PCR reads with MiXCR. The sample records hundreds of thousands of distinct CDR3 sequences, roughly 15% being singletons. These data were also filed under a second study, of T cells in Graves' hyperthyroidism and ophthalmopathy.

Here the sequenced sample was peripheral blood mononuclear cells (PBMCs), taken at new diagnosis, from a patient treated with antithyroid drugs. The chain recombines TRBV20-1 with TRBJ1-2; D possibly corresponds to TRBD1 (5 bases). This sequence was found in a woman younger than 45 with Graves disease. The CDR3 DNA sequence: TGCAGTGCTGTAAGCGGGACCGTCTATGGCTACACCTTC. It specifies CSAVSGTVYGYTF.